This T cell receptor (beta chain) was identified in a study of CXCR3-negative and CXCR3-positive naive CD8 T cells. TRB cDNA was prepared as libraries by UMI-labeled 5' RACE. TCRdb re-called the 5' RACE reads, yielding one record per CDR3 amino acid sequence without DNA. The table lists about 130,000 distinct CDR3 sequences. Study conclusions and caveats: Naive subsets were similarly diverse, while memory CD8+ repertoires were much less diverse.

As concerns this clonotype: The antigen remains undetermined.

This CDR3 is 16 amino acids long. Germline CDR1 SGHTA, CDR2 FQGNSA. This TCR derives from a human donor in good health. Some clones in this sample may be carry-over from other donors' samples. The V and J genes are TRBV7-2 and TRBJ1-1; as DNA is missing, the TRBD1 call by TCRdb cannot be tested. The sample taken for sequencing was naive CXCR3- CD8+ T cells from blood. The subset here: CD45RO-CCR7+CD27+CD95- naive CD8+ T cells lacking CXCR3 (TNR3-). The CDR3 loop reads CASSPRQGEMNTEAFF.